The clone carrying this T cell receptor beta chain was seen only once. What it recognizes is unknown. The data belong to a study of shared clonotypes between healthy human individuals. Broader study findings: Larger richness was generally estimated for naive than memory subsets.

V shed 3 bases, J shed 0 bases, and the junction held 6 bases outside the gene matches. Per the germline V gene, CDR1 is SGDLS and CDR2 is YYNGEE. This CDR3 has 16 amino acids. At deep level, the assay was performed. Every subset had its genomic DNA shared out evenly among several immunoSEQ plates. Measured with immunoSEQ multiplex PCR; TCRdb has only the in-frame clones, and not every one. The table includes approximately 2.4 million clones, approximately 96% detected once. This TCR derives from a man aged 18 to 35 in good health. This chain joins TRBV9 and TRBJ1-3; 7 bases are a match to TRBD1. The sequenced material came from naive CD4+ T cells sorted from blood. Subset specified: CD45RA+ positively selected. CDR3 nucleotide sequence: TGTGCCAGCAGCGCCAGACAGGGACGCTCTGGAAACACCATATATTTT. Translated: CASSARQGRSGNTIYF.